These 8 T cell receptor beta chains came from one sample sequenced in a study of CD8 T cells in Susac syndrome. Reverse transcription used about 0.5 to 1 ug RNA and random hexamers. TCRdb redid the calling of the immunoSEQ multiplex PCR reads with MiXCR, one entry per CDR3 protein. The sample holds more than 120,000 distinct CDR3 sequences, 94% seen once. Sample: CD4+ T cells from PBMCs. The receptor set was obtained from a human donor in good health.

In this sample, this clonotype turned up once. The rearrangement links TRBV24-1 to TRBJ2-5, with D unclear. The CDR3 consists of 11 residues. The ends were cut back, 7 bases at V and 3 bases at J, with 5 bases in the middle. The germline V gene has CDR1 KGHDR and CDR2 SFDVKD. CDR3 sequence (DNA): TGTGCCACCAGCAGAGAAGAGACCCAGTACTTC. This sequence encodes CATSREETQYF.

This clonotype showed up just once. The chain recombines TRBV5-4 with TRBJ2-7; D is tentatively TRBD1 or TRBD2 (7 bases each). The CDR3 spans 14 residues. The V end lost 4 bases, the J end lost 2 bases, and 13 bases lay between the germline ends. The germline CDR1 and CDR2 sequences are SGHNT and YYREEE (reference sequence). The CDR3 protein is CASSPRGRAYEQYF. The CDR3 bases are TGTGCCAGCAGCCCCAGGGGGAGGGCCTACGAGCAGTACTTC. The entire variable domain, with the rest obtained from reference TRBV5-4 and TRBJ2-7, is as follows: ETGVTQSPTHLIKTRGQQVTLRCSSQSGHNTVSWYQQALGQGPQFIFQYYREEENGRGNFPPRFSGLQFPNYSSELNVNALELDDSALYLCASSPRGRAYEQYFGPGTRLTVT.

The gene calls are TRBV10-3 and TRBJ1-5; 9 bases align to TRBD1. Germline V gene lookup returns CDR1 ENHRY and CDR2 SYGVKD. The CDR3 extends over 16 amino acids. The junction had 9 bases not matched to a gene; V was cut back by 2 bases and J by 7 bases. The CDR3 region has the DNA TGTGCCATCAGTGAGACCATGACAGGGGGAGGCCAGCCCCAGCATTTT. Its protein is CAISETMTGGGQPQHF.

The table lists this clonotype with a count of one. The chain is built from TRBV20-1 and TRBJ2-2; TRBD2 matches at 8 bases. Germline V CDR1 and CDR2: DFQATT, SNEGSKA (reference sequence). V gave up 3 bases and J gave up 5 bases; unmatched junction bases: 8. The CDR3 covers 15 residues. This CDR3 is CSARVSGDGTGELFF. The CDR3, as DNA: TGCAGTGCTAGGGTTAGCGGGGACGGTACCGGGGAGCTGTTTTTT.

The chain has TRBV20-1 and TRBJ2-7, with TRBD1 matching over 8 bases. This CDR3 has 13 residues. Per germline, CDR1 DFQATT and CDR2 SNEGSKA (reference sequence). V gave up 4 bases and J gave up 2 bases; unmatched junction bases: 4. The CDR3 reads CSAKTGVPYEQYF. CDR3 DNA sequence: TGCAGTGCTAAGACAGGGGTCCCCTACGAGCAGTACTTC.

The rearrangement uses TRBV18 and TRBJ2-7; D might be TRBD1 (5 bases). This CDR3 region has 16 residues. CDR1 is KGHSH and CDR2 is LQKENI in the germline V gene. V lost 1 base and J lost 3, with 16 bases in between. CDR3 DNA: TGTGCCAGCTCACCACAAAAGGGGCGAACCCTCTACGAGCAGTACTTC. This translates into CASSPQKGRTLYEQYF.

The chain carries TRBV20-1 and TRBJ2-5; D not resolved. The germline V gene has CDR1 DFQATT and CDR2 SNEGSKA (reference sequence). The V and J ends lost 7 bases and 6 bases respectively, with 6 bases between them. The CDR3 contains 9 residues. CDR3 amino acids: CSDPQTQYF. The CDR3 region has the DNA TGCAGTGACCCCCAGACCCAGTACTTC.

The rearrangement links TRBV5-4 to TRBJ2-7, with D uncertain. The CDR3 has 13 amino acids. The germline CDR1 and CDR2 sequences are SGHNT and YYREEE (reference sequence). V lost 2 bases and J 0 bases, leaving 6 bases between the germline ends. CDR3 bases: TGTGCCAGCAGCTTCACTAACTCCTACGAGCAGTACTTC. Translated, it gives CASSFTNSYEQYF. Looking up the rest from reference TRBV5-4 and TRBJ2-7 gives the full variable domain: ETGVTQSPTHLIKTRGQQVTLRCSSQSGHNTVSWYQQALGQGPQFIFQYYREEENGRGNFPPRFSGLQFPNYSSELNVNALELDDSALYLCASSFTNSYEQYFGPGTRLTVT.